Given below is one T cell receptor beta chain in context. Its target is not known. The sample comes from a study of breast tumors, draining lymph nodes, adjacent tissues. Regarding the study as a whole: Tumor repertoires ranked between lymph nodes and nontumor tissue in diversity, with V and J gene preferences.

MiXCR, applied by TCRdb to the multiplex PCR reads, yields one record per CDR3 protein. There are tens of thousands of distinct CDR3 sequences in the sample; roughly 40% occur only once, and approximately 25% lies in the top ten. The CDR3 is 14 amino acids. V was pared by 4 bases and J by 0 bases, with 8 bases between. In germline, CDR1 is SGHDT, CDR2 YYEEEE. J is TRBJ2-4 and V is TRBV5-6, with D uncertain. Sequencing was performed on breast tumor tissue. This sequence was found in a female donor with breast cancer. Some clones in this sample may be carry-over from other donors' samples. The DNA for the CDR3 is TGTGCCAGCAGCCCTAGGGTAGCCAAAAACATTCAGTACTTC. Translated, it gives CASSPRVAKNIQYF.